This T cell receptor (beta chain) appears in the sequencing data of a study of T cell responses to AZD1222 COVID-19 vaccine. Study outcomes and limitations: The study identified only a handful of AZD1222 recipients as seropositive at baseline. White British ancestry dominated among donors, who included more females, and clonal diversity was possibly underestimated. In all cases, repertoires were sampled only after the peak T cell response.

In the case of this clone: Its target is unknown.

Trimming took 4 bases from V and 4 from J, leaving 14 bases between them. The germline CDR1 and CDR2 sequences are SGHRS and YFSETQ. This CDR3 comprises 14 residues. Repertoires were generated with immunoSEQ multiplex PCR, while TCRdb's copy carries only in-frame clones and drops some. The sample contains fewer than 120,000 clones, about 87% of which appear only once. This receptor was obtained from an adult in good health. The V call is TRBV5-1, the J call TRBJ1-1, with D possibly TRBD1 on 5 matching bases. The sequences come from peripheral blood, collected on day 0 of AZD1222 vaccination. Here the CDR3 DNA reads TGCGCCAGCAGCGCCGGGACTACGGGCACTGAAGCTTTCTTT. This sequence encodes CASSAGTTGTEAFF.